The next 32 T cell receptor beta chains were all read from a single sample in a study of early T cells in non-severe SARS-CoV-2 infection. One entry per CDR3 protein results from TCRdb running MiXCR on the 5' RACE reads. The sample records 50,000 to 65,000 distinct CDR3 sequences, about 17% being singletons. Sequencing used whole blood, obtained at baseline. Every receptor here comes from an adult who was a healthcare worker with PCR-confirmed SARS-CoV-2 infection or an uninfected control (not recorded which).

This clonotype was counted only a few times. The chain joins TRBV5-1 to TRBJ2-1; TRBD2 aligns across 11 bases. The CDR3 sequence is 16 residues long. V was clipped by 0 bases and J by 4 bases; unmatched bases: 3. Germline-derived CDR1 and CDR2 are SGHRS and YFSETQ. The CDR3 DNA sequence: TGCGCCAGCAGCTTGGGGGGACTAGCGGAGTACAATGAGCAGTTCTTC. Amino acid sequence: CASSLGGLAEYNEQFF.

V and J are TRBV12-3 or TRBV12-4 and TRBJ1-2, with TRBD1 matching over 9 bases. The CDR3 consists of 17 residues. V lost 6 bases and J lost 4; bases outside the gene matches: 15. The CDR3 nucleotides are TGTGCCAGCAGCACCTTAAGATTTGGACAGGGGAGCTATGGCTACACCTTC. Its translation: CASSTLRFGQGSYGYTF.

This clonotype was detected only a few times. CDR3 coding DNA: TGTGCCAGCAGCGCCGGGGCTAGCGGTTCAAATGAGCAGTTCTTC. It yields the protein CASSAGASGSNEQFF. V is TRBV11-3 and J is TRBJ2-1; 7 nucleotides agree with TRBD2. This CDR3 has 15 residues. Germline V gene sequence: CDR1 SGHNT, CDR2 YENEEA. Trimming at V came to 5 bases and at J to 7 bases, leaving 11 bases not matched to a gene. The variable domain in full, with the rest retrieved from reference TRBV11-3 and TRBJ2-1, is EAGVVQSPRYKIIEKKQPVAFWCNPISGHNTLYWYLQNLGQGPELLIRYENEEAVDDSQLPKDRFSAERLKGVDSTLKIQPAELGDSAVYLCASSAGASGSNEQFFGPGTRLTVL.

The V gene is TRBV28, the J gene TRBJ2-5; 7 bases agree with TRBD1. The germline V gene encodes CDR1 MDHEN and CDR2 SYDVKM. The CDR3 runs 19 residues. Trimming removed 5 bases from V and 0 bases from J; junction bases left unmatched: 18. The CDR3 spells CASSGSTGLGSLYQETQYF. DNA of the CDR3: TGTGCCAGCAGTGGGTCGACAGGGCTAGGGTCGTTGTACCAAGAGACCCAGTACTTC.

This clonotype was picked up one time. The chain has TRBV11-2 and TRBJ2-1, with 11 bases matching TRBD2. The CDR3 has 16 amino acids. The V gene's germline CDR1 is SGHAT and CDR2 FQNNGV. V lost 5 bases to trimming and J lost 7 bases; unmatched junction nucleotides: 10. DNA for the CDR3: TGTGCCAGCAGCGACTACCTGAGGACTAGCGGGAATGAGCAGTTCTTC. Its protein product is CASSDYLRTSGNEQFF.

This clonotype was counted at least ten times. The chain joins TRBV18 to TRBJ2-7, with 8 nucleotides matching TRBD1. V shed 5 bases and J 6 bases; nucleotides not matched to a gene: 9. Germline CDR1 is KGHSH and CDR2 is LQKENI. The length of the CDR3 is 14 residues. In DNA, the CDR3 is TGTGCCAGCTCATCGACAGGGGCGAACGGCGAGCAGTACTTC. This translates into CASSSTGANGEQYF.

This chain links TRBV27 with TRBJ1-2; TRBD1 aligns across 10 bases. CDR3 length: 16 amino acids. Per the germline V gene, CDR1 is MNHEY and CDR2 is SMNVEV (reference sequence). J was trimmed by 5 bases and V by 10 bases; bases with no gene match: 16. CDR3 nucleotide sequence: TGTGCCACCCGGGGGCTACGACAGGGGGCAAAATATGGCTACACCTTC. It is translated as CATRGLRQGAKYGYTF.

Details on this clonotype: An end of the junction differs from the germline gene, which may be a read error. The V and J genes are TRBV15 and TRBJ1-6; 7 nucleotides agree with TRBD1. Germline lookup yields CDR1 LNHNV and CDR2 YYDKDF (reference sequence). The CDR3 is made up of 15 amino acids. The CDR3 DNA follows: TGTGCCACCAGCGGAAGGGACAGAGGATATTCACCCCTCCATTTT. It specifies CATSGRDRGYSPLHF.

The chain links TRBV12-3 or TRBV12-4 to TRBJ1-2, with D uncertain. The CDR3 totals 13 residues. Trimming pared 4 bases from V and 7 bases from J, leaving 13 bases between. CDR3 DNA: TGTGCCAGCAGTTCCGCACAGATGGGTGGCTACACCTTC. Translated: CASSSAQMGGYTF.

In its sample, this clonotype is medium-sized. This rearrangement joins TRBV25-1 to TRBJ2-2, with a tentative D call TRBD2 (5 bases). Per germline, CDR1 MGHDK and CDR2 SYGVNS. This CDR3 is built from 15 residues. V was trimmed by 3 bases and J by 6 bases, leaving 14 bases between them. Here the CDR3 DNA reads TGTGCCAGCAGTGAGGACGGGGAGTGGTCCGGGGAGCTGTTTTTT. It specifies CASSEDGEWSGELFF.

This clonotype was detected a few times. The rearrangement joins TRBV5-5 to TRBJ2-7; 9 bases are shared with TRBD1. The CDR3 extends over 14 amino acids. V lost 4 bases and J lost 5; bases outside the gene matches: 7. Looked up from germline, CDR1 is SGHKS and CDR2 is YYEKEE (reference sequence). The CDR3 loop is CASSLGQGSNEQYF. CDR3 bases: TGTGCCAGCAGCCTTGGACAGGGGTCCAACGAGCAGTACTTC.

The rearrangement links TRBV11-2 to TRBJ2-7; either TRBD1 or TRBD2 may fit D (6 bases each). The V and J ends lost 5 bases and 4 bases respectively, with 21 bases between them. Germline V CDR1 and CDR2: SGHAT, FQNNGV. This CDR3 has 16 amino acids. DNA of the CDR3: TGTGCCAGCAGCCAAATAAGCTATCGGGGGCAGTACGAGCAGTACTTC. This codes for CASSQISYRGQYEQYF.

This clonotype came up a few times. The V call is TRBV29-1, the J call TRBJ2-3; 9 bases agree with TRBD2. The ends lost 8 bases at V and 2 bases at J; junction bases unmatched: 11. The CDR3 covers 15 residues. CDR1 is SQVTM and CDR2 is ANQGSEA in the germline V gene. The CDR3 DNA reads TGCAGCTCTCGAGTGCGGGGGGGCTACACAGATACGCAGTATTTT. Residues: CSSRVRGGYTDTQYF.

V and J are TRBV19 and TRBJ2-1; 7 bases line up with TRBD2. CDR3 length equals 16 residues. Germline loops: CDR1 LNHDA, CDR2 SQIVND (reference sequence). V lost 1 base and J lost 9; bases outside the gene matches: 12. This CDR3 reads CASSIAGRGGKGEQFF. DNA of the CDR3: TGTGCCAGTAGTATAGCTGGGAGGGGAGGCAAGGGTGAGCAGTTCTTC.

The chain links TRBV28 to TRBJ1-5; TRBD1 matches at 9 bases. Germline loops: CDR1 MDHEN, CDR2 SYDVKM. Trimming removed 3 bases from V and 0 bases from J; junction bases left unmatched: 9. The CDR3 is 18 amino acids. The CDR3 is CASSLFDRGKYSNQPQHF. As DNA, the CDR3 is TGTGCCAGCAGTTTGTTCGACAGGGGGAAGTATAGCAATCAGCCCCAGCATTTT.

This chain uses TRBV12-3 or TRBV12-4 with TRBJ1-5, with D unclear. V shed 5 bases and J shed 11 bases, with 16 bases lying between them. This CDR3 has 13 amino acids. The CDR3 DNA is TGTGCCAGCAGTGACACGGGCCTTTTGGCCCAGCATTTT. Translation gives CASSDTGLLAQHF.

The chain couples TRBV18 to TRBJ2-3; D gene unclear. The CDR3 has 16 amino acids. Germline-derived CDR1 and CDR2 are KGHSH and LQKENI. Trimming removed 6 bases at V and 0 bases at J, with 16 bases between. In nucleotides, the CDR3 is TGTGCCAGCTCCCTCCACCTGGCGAGTAGCACAGATACGCAGTATTTT. Translated: CASSLHLASSTDTQYF.

This clonotype was counted a few times. The chain uses TRBV4-3 and TRBJ2-2; D may correspond to TRBD1 or TRBD2 (5 bases each). The CDR3 has 16 amino acids. The germline gives CDR1 LGHNA, CDR2 YSLEER. The V end lost 2 bases, the J end lost 3 bases, and 13 bases lay between the germline ends. CDR3 in amino acids: CASSQLVGGDTGELFF. In nucleotides, the CDR3 is TGCGCCAGCAGCCAATTGGTTGGGGGAGACACCGGGGAGCTGTTTTTT.

The CDR3 DNA is TGTGCCAGCAGTGAAGATGAGACAAAATACAATGAGCAGTTCTTC. Encoded protein: CASSEDETKYNEQFF. This chain links TRBV6-1 with TRBJ2-1, with unresolved D. V was shortened by 1 base and J by 4 bases, with 11 bases between the two germline ends. Germline CDR1 is MNHNS and CDR2 is SASEGT. This CDR3 region has 15 residues.

This clonotype has just a few counts. The J gene is TRBJ1-1, the V gene TRBV29-1, with 8 bases lining up with TRBD1. The CDR3 runs to 14 residues. CDR1 is SQVTM, CDR2 ANQGSEA, per germline. Trimming removed 5 bases from V and 4 bases from J; junction bases left unmatched: 9. The CDR3 loop reads CSVTGQGPLTEAFF. CDR3 in DNA: TGCAGCGTTACCGGACAGGGTCCTCTCACTGAAGCTTTCTTT.

This clonotype was detected ten times or more. This rearrangement joins TRBV11-1 to TRBJ2-7; D might be TRBD2 (6 bases). CDR3 length: 15 residues. Germline loops: CDR1 SGHAT, CDR2 FQDESV (reference sequence). V shed 2 bases and J shed 2 bases, with 13 bases lying between them. CDR3 DNA: TGTGCCAGCAGCTTACGCGGGAATCCAACCTACGAGCAGTACTTC. Translation: CASSLRGNPTYEQYF.

The V call is TRBV2, the J call TRBJ2-7, with TRBD1 matching over 10 bases. V was clipped by 5 bases and J by 5 bases; unmatched bases: 9. The CDR3 covers 15 residues. Germline lookup yields CDR1 SNHLY and CDR2 FYNNEI. The DNA for the CDR3 is TGTGCCAGCAGTTTAAGACAGGGGGCACCTAACGAGCAGTACTTC. Protein: CASSLRQGAPNEQYF.

A few counts support this clonotype. The J gene is TRBJ2-1, the V gene TRBV13, with TRBD2 matching 12 bases. V gave up 3 bases and J gave up 9 bases; unmatched junction bases: 9. The germline V gene has CDR1 PRHDT and CDR2 FYEKMQ (reference sequence). The CDR3 covers 16 residues. The CDR3 DNA follows: TGTGCCAGCAGCTTTCCTAGCGGGGGGGCCAGAGTTGAGCAGTTCTTC. This gives the protein CASSFPSGGARVEQFF.

The chain has TRBV11-2 and TRBJ1-1, with D possibly matching TRBD1 (6 bases). Trimming took 5 bases from V and 3 from J, leaving 16 bases between them. The V gene's germline CDR1 is SGHAT and CDR2 FQNNGV. The CDR3 length is 15 residues. CDR3 region: CASSPGVTGYTEAFF. In DNA form, the CDR3 reads TGTGCCAGCAGCCCCGGGGTGACAGGCTACACTGAAGCTTTCTTT.

The gene calls are TRBV10-1 and TRBJ2-7; TRBD1 agrees at 11 bases. Trimming cost V 5 bases and J 7 bases; bases outside gene matches: 4. The V gene's germline CDR1 is WNHNN and CDR2 SYGVQD (reference sequence). The CDR3 has 13 amino acids. CDR3 region: CASSPDRGREQYF. The CDR3, as DNA: TGCGCCAGCAGTCCGGACAGGGGGCGTGAGCAGTACTTC.

This clonotype was seen more than once but under ten times. The V gene is TRBV6-5, the J gene TRBJ1-3; TRBD1 matches at 7 bases. Looked up from germline, CDR1 is MNHEY and CDR2 is SVGAGI. The CDR3 spans 15 residues. V shed 6 bases, J shed 2 bases, and the junction held 7 bases outside the gene matches. The CDR3 DNA is TGTGCCAGCAGAACCGCGACAGGGACTGGAAACACCATATATTTT. Amino acids: CASRTATGTGNTIYF.

This clonotype was seen a few times. In DNA form, the CDR3 reads TGCAGCGTGACCCCACTAGTGTCCTACAATGAGCAGTTCTTC. It specifies CSVTPLVSYNEQFF. V gene TRBV29-1 combines with J gene TRBJ2-1, with TRBD2 as a possible D gene (5 bases). Trimming removed 6 bases from V and 1 base from J, with 13 bases in between. The CDR3 runs 14 residues. Germline V lookup: CDR1 SQVTM, CDR2 ANQGSEA.

This chain uses TRBV4-3 with TRBJ1-5, with D tentatively TRBD1 (5 bases). This CDR3 contains 16 residues. V was trimmed by 3 bases and J by 4 bases, leaving 16 bases between them. CDR1 LGHNA and CDR2 YSLEER come from the germline V gene. The CDR3 coding sequence is TGCGCCAGCAGCCAGGCTTACGGGGGTTTTAATCAGCCCCAGCATTTT. It translates to CASSQAYGGFNQPQHF.

The chain has TRBV2 and TRBJ2-7, with TRBD2 matching 16 bases. V lost 7 bases and J lost 4; bases outside the gene matches: 13. The CDR3 is 18 amino acids. CDR1 and CDR2 from the germline V gene are SNHLY and FYNNEI. DNA of the CDR3: TGTGCCAGCAAGGAAACCGGGACTAGCGGGAGGGCCGGGTACGAGCAGTACTTC. As protein: CASKETGTSGRAGYEQYF.

The chain employs TRBV18 and TRBJ1-1; D might be TRBD1 (5 bases). Trimming took off 1 base at V and 1 base at J, with 7 bases between the two ends. The CDR3 loop spans 14 amino acids. Germline CDR1 is KGHSH and CDR2 is LQKENI. The CDR3 nucleotides read TGTGCCAGCTCACCACAGGGGTCGAACACTGAAGCTTTCTTT. Translation: CASSPQGSNTEAFF.

J is TRBJ2-1 and V is TRBV11-2; D is unclear. The CDR3 loop spans 16 amino acids. The ends were cut back, 0 bases at V and 0 bases at J, with 9 bases in the middle. The germline gives CDR1 SGHAT, CDR2 FQNNGV. The CDR3 DNA reads as TGTGCCAGCAGCTTAGATCGCCCCAGCTCCTACAATGAGCAGTTCTTC. This sequence encodes CASSLDRPSSYNEQFF.

This clonotype turned up a few times. This chain links TRBV28 with TRBJ2-3; D not resolved. V lost 7 bases and J lost 1, with 12 bases in between. Germline assignment: CDR1 MDHEN and CDR2 SYDVKM. The CDR3 extends over 14 amino acids. The CDR3 sequence: CASTPPSRTDTQYF. The CDR3 DNA reads as TGTGCCAGCACACCTCCAAGTCGCACAGATACGCAGTATTTT.